This T cell receptor (beta chain) was recovered during a study of blood T cell repertoires in COVID-19. Across the study: Spain, Italy and the United States supplied samples that represented acute and convalescent COVID-19.

Germline values: CDR1 GTSNPN, CDR2 SVGIG (reference sequence). V gave up 3 bases and J gave up 1 base, with 15 bases separating them. CDR3 length: 16 amino acids. Per the study methods: Amplification with reference gene primers provided the estimates of nucleated cell counts. The data were produced by immunoSEQ multiplex PCR, yet TCRdb's version contains in-frame clones alone and is incomplete. The V and J calls and clone size are taken from that table; D and trimming were inferred from the DNA. The table lists about 69,000 clones, about four fifths of them singletons. The source is a man aged 45 to 65 with COVID-19, enrolled during active disease. The J gene is TRBJ2-2, the V gene TRBV30, with a weak D call TRBD1 (6 bases). Sequencing was carried out using peripheral blood. The DNA of the CDR3 is TGTGCCTGGAGAGGTGACCGAGGGGGGAACACCGGGGAGCTGTTTTTT. It encodes CAWRGDRGGNTGELFF. The full variable domain, in which reference TRBV30 and TRBJ2-2 provide the parts outside the CDR3, is SQTIHQWPATLVQPVGSPLSLECTVEGTSNPNLYWYRQAAGRGLQLLFYSVGIGQISSEVPQNLSASRPQDRQFILSSKKLLLSDSGFYLCAWRGDRGGNTGELFFGEGSRLTVL.